The sequence of this T cell receptor (beta chain) was determined in a study of beta chain features in type 1 diabetes. The entirety of the isolated RNA underwent reverse transcription, so expressed TCRB transcripts were sequenced. Sequencing used immunoSEQ multiplex PCR; TCRdb keeps in-frame clones, though not all of them. Here the sample spans 360,000 or so clones, roughly 21% being singletons. This clone was seen only a few times. With 6 bases clipped from V and 4 bases from J, the junction kept 4 bases outside the gene matches. CDR1 and CDR2 (germline): SNHLY, FYNNEI. CDR3 length: 13 amino acids. The specimen was naive CD4+ T cells from blood. The rearrangement links TRBV2 to TRBJ2-5; 8 bases are a match to TRBD1. This sequence originates from a woman aged 18 to 35 in good health. CDR3 sequence: CASRADRGETQYF. CDR3 DNA: TGTGCCAGCAGGGCCGACAGGGGAGAGACCCAGTACTTC.